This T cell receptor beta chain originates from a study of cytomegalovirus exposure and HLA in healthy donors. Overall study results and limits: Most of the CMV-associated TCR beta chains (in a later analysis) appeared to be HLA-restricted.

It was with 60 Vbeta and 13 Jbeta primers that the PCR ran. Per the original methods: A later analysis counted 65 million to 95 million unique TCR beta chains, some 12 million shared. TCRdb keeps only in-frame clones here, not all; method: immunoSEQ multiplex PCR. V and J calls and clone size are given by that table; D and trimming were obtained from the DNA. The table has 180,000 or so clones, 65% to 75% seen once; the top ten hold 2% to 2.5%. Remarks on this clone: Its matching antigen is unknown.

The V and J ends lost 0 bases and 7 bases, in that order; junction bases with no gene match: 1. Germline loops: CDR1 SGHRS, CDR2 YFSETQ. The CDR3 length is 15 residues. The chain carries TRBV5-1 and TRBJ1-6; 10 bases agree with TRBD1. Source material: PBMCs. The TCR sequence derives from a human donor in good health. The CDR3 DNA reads TGCGCCAGCAGCTTGGGGGGACAGGGGAATTCACCCCTCCACTTT. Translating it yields CASSLGGQGNSPLHF.